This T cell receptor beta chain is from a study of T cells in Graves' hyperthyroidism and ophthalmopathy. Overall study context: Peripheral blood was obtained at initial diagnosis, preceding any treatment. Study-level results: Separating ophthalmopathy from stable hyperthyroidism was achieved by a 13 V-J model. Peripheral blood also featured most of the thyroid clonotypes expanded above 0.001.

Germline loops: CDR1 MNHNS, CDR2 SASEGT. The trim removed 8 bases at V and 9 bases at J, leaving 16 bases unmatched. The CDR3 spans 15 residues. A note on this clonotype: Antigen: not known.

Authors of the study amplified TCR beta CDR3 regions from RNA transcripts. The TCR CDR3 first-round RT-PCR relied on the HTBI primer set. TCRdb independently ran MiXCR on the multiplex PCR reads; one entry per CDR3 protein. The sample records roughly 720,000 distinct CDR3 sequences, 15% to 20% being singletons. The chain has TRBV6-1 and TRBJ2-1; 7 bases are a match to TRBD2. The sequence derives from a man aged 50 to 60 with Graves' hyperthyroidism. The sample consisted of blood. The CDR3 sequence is CASVKGAGVSSEQFF. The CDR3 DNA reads TGTGCCAGCGTTAAAGGTGCGGGAGTGTCTAGTGAGCAGTTCTTC.